The T cell receptor (beta chain) under discussion was sequenced for a study of blood T cell repertoires in COVID-19. Study information: PBMCs, B-cell-depleted T cells, or T cells provided the cDNA or gDNA that made up the material.

CDR3 size: 14 residues. CDR1 and CDR2 from the germline V gene are SGHTA and FQGNSA. V was cut by 4 bases and J by 3 bases, with 12 bases left in between. Per the original methods: Amplification of reference gene primers was used by the study to estimate nucleated cell counts. Here immunoSEQ multiplex PCR was the method, and the copy in TCRdb shows in-frame clones only, minus some. The DNA was the basis for D and trimming; V, J and clone size are from that table. Among 85,000 to 130,000 clones listed, around 90% were seen once. The sample taken for sequencing was peripheral blood. This TCR came from a woman aged 60-75 years with acute or convalescent COVID-19. The chain has TRBV7-2 and TRBJ1-2; unclear D gene. CDR3 region: CASSSTASYYGYTF. The CDR3 DNA reads TGTGCCAGCAGCTCTACAGCCTCGTACTATGGCTACACCTTC.